The entry that follows covers one T cell receptor beta chain sequence. TCRdb itself ran the RACE reads through MiXCR, one entry per CDR3 protein. The sample includes about 110,000 distinct CDR3 sequences, about 12% of them seen just once. V gave up 4 bases and J gave up 6 bases, with 17 bases separating them. CDR1 and CDR2 (germline): KGHDR, SFDVKD. This CDR3 is 15 amino acids long. Time point of the sample: pre-sensitization, week 0. As to treatment: therapeutic diphenylcyclopropenone sensitization with weekly scalp DPC. This specimen comes from a study of human T cells and chemical hapten exposure. The sample consisted of whole blood, taken in connection with sensitization to the hapten diphenylcyclopropenone (DPC). The chain combines TRBV24-1 with TRBJ1-2; D possibly corresponds to TRBD1 (6 bases). This sequence originates from a woman aged 50 to 65 with alopecia areata. Some clones in this sample may be carry-over from other donors' samples. As DNA, the CDR3 is TGTGCCACCAGTGACCCTTACAGGGAGCAGAATGGCTACACCTTC. Protein sequence: CATSDPYREQNGYTF.